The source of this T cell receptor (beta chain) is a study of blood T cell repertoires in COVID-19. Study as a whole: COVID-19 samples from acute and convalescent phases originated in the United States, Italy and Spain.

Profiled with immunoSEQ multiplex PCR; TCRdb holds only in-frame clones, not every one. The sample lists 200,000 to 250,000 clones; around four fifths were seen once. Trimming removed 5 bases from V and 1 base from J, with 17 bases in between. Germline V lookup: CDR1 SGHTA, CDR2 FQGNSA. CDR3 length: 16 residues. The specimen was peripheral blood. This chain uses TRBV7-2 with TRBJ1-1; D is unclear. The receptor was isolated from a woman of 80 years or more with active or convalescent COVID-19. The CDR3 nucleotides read TGTGCCAGCAGCATTACTAGGGCCAGACCGAACACTGAAGCTTTCTTT. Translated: CASSITRARPNTEAFF. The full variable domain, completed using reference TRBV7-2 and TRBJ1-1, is GAGVSQSPSNKVTEKGKDVELRCDPISGHTALYWYRQSLGQGLEFLIYFQGNSAPDKSGLPSDRFSAERTGGSVSTLTIQRTQQEDSAVYLCASSITRARPNTEAFFGQGTRLTVV.